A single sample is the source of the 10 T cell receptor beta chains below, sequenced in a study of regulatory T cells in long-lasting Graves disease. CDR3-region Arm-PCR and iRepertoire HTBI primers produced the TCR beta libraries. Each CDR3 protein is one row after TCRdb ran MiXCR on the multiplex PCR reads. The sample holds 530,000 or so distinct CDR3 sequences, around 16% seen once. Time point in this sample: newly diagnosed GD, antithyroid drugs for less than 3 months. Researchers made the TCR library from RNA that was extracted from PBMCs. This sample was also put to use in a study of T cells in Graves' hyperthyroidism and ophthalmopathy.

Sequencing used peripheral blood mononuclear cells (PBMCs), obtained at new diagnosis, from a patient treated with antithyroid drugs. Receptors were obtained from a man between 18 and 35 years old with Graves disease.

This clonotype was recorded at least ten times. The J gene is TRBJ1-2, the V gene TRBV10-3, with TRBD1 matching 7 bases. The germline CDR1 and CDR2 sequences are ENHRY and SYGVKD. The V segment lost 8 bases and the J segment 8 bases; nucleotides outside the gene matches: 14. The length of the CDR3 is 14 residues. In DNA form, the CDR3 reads TGTGCCATCGCCGACAGGGAAGGTCCTCGGGGCTACACCTTC. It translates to CAIADREGPRGYTF.

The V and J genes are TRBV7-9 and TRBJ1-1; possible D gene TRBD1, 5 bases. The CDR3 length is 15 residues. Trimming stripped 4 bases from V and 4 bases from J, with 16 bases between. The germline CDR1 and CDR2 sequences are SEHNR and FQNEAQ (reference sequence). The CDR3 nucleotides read TGTGCCAGCAGCTCATTCGGCAGGGTGGGCACTGAAGCTTTCTTT. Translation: CASSSFGRVGTEAFF.

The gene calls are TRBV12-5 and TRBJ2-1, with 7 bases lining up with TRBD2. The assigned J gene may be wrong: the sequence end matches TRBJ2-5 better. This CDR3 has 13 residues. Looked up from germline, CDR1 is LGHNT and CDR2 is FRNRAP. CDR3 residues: CASGMSGIETQYF. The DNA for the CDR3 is TGTGCTAGTGGGATGAGCGGGATTGAGACCCAGTACTTC.

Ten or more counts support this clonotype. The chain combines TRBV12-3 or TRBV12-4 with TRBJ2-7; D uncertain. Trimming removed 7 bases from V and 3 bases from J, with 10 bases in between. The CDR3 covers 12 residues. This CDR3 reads CASTLGDYEQYF. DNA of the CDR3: TGTGCCAGCACCCTCGGCGACTACGAGCAGTACTTC.

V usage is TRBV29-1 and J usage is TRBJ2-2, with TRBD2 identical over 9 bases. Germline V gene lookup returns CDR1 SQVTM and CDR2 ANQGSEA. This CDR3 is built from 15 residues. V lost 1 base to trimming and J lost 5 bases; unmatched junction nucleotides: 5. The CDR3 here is CSVEVAGGPTGELFF. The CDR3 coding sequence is TGCAGCGTTGAAGTGGCGGGAGGGCCTACCGGGGAGCTGTTTTTT.

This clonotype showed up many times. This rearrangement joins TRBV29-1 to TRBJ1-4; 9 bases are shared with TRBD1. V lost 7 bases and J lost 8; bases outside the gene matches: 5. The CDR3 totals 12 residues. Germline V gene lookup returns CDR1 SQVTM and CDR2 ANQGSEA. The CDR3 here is CSAGTGREKLFF. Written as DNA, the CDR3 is TGCAGCGCCGGGACAGGGCGGGAAAAACTGTTTTTT.

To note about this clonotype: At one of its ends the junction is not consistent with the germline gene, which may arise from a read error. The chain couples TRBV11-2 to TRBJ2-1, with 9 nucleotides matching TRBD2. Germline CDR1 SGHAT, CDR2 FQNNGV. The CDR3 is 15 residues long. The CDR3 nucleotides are TGCGCCAGCAGCTCCTCTAGCGGGAAGAACAATGAGCAGTTCTTC. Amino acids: CASSSSSGKNNEQFF.

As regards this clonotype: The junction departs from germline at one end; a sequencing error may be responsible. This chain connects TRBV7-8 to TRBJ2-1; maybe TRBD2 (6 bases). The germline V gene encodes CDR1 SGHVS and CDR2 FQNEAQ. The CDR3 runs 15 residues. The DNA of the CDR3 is TGCGCCAGCAGCCAAGAAGGCCGGGAGCCAAATGAGCAGTTCTTC. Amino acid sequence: CASSQEGREPNEQFF.

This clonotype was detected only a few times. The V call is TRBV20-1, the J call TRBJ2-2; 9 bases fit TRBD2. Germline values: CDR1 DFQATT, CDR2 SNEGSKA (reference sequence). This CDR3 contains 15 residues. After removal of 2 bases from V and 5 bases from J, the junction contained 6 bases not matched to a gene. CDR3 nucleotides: TGCAGTGCTAGATCGGGACTAGCTGTAACCGGGGAGCTGTTTTTT. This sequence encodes CSARSGLAVTGELFF.

CDR3 loop: CASSFRLAGAQETQYF. CDR3 DNA: TGCGCCAGCAGCTTTAGACTAGCGGGGGCTCAAGAGACCCAGTACTTC. V usage is TRBV5-1 and J usage is TRBJ2-5; 12 nucleotides agree with TRBD2. The CDR3 runs 16 residues. The germline V gene encodes CDR1 SGHRS and CDR2 YFSETQ. J was trimmed by 2 bases and V by 2 bases; bases with no gene match: 4.